These 5 T cell receptor beta chains were all obtained from the same sample, sequenced in a study of cytomegalovirus exposure and HLA in healthy donors. Use of 60 Vbeta and 13 Jbeta primers characterized the PCR. The repertoire was sequenced with immunoSEQ multiplex PCR; TCRdb's copy has only in-frame clones and lacks some. In the table there are about 180,000 clones, around 80% of which are singletons. The sample comprised PBMCs. The receptor source for this set is a woman in her thirties in good health and CMV-seropositive.

The rearrangement uses TRBV9 and TRBJ2-3; tentative D call: TRBD1 (6 bases). Germline assignment: CDR1 SGDLS and CDR2 YYNGEE. The ends were cut back, 2 bases at V and 4 bases at J, with 14 bases in the middle. The CDR3 spans 15 residues. The CDR3 here is CASSVQGPLSDTQYF. CDR3 nucleotides: TGTGCCAGCAGCGTTCAGGGGCCCCTCTCAGATACGCAGTATTTT.

The rearrangement uses TRBV10-1 and TRBJ2-5; the match to TRBD2 covers 8 bases. V trimming: 8 bases; J trimming: 5 bases; junction bases outside the gene matches: 13. This CDR3 region has 15 residues. Germline CDR1 is WNHNN and CDR2 is SYGVQD (reference sequence). This CDR3 is CASSRGGAPQETQYF. The CDR3 coding sequence is TGCGCCAGCTCCCGGGGGGGCGCCCCCCAGGAGACCCAGTACTTC.

The chain couples TRBV9 to TRBJ2-2, with D uncertain. The CDR3 length is 15 residues. Germline CDR1 SGDLS, CDR2 YYNGEE. With 3 bases removed from V and 2 bases from J, the gap between germline ends came to 11 bases. The CDR3 here is CASSGVGTNTGELFF. CDR3 DNA: TGTGCCAGCAGCGGGGTGGGCACCAACACCGGGGAGCTGTTTTTT.

This clone was counted only a few times. The V gene is TRBV9, the J gene TRBJ2-5; no definite D call. Per the germline V gene, CDR1 is SGDLS and CDR2 is YYNGEE. Trimming stripped 0 bases from V and 7 bases from J, with 10 bases between. CDR3 size: 13 residues. CDR3 residues: CASSVDATGTQYF. As DNA, the CDR3 is TGTGCCAGCAGCGTAGATGCGACGGGGACCCAGTACTTC. Full variable domain (rest looked up from reference TRBV9 and TRBJ2-5): DSGVTQTPKHLITATGQRVTLRCSPRSGDLSVYWYQQSLDQGLQFLIQYYNGEERAKGNILERFSAQQFPDLHSELNLSSLELGDSALYFCASSVDATGTQYFGPGTRLLVL.

This clone was detected only a few times. The chain uses TRBV28 and TRBJ1-5, with no clear D. CDR3 length: 14 residues. Germline V gene sequence: CDR1 MDHEN, CDR2 SYDVKM. Between the trimmed V and J ends, which lost 7 bases and 5 bases, there was a span of 15 bases. The CDR3, as DNA: TGTGCCAGCAAACCGGGAGCAGCTCATCAGCCCCAGCATTTT. It translates to CASKPGAAHQPQHF. Based on the CDR3 plus reference TRBV28 and TRBJ1-5, the full variable domain is DVKVTQSSRYLVKRTGEKVFLECVQDMDHENMFWYRQDPGLGLRLIYFSYDVKMKEKGDIPEGYSVSREKKERFSLILESASTNQTSMYLCASKPGAAHQPQHFGDGTRLSIL.